Listed below are T cell receptor beta chains from one sample, sequenced in a study of OX40 agonist ivuxolimab in advanced cancers. The method was immunoSEQ multiplex PCR; TCRdb's version includes in-frame clones alone and lacks a portion of them. This table has tens of thousands of clones, roughly 84% appearing once. The sample consisted of CD4+ or CD8+ T cells sorted from blood, taken in a trial of the OX40 agonist ivuxolimab. The receptors originated from an adult with an advanced solid tumor such as melanoma, head and neck, liver or kidney cancer. Both conserved end residues are part of each CDR3. D genes are given only for firm matches. Only part of the rows carry a size: once, few, many, or a class if the clone is expanded.

J	V	D	size	DNA	CDR3
TRBJ1-4	TRBV18	TRBD1	.	TGTGCCAGCTCACCCACCGACAGGGCGGGTGAAAAACTGTTTTTT	CASSPTDRAGEKLFF
TRBJ1-3	TRBV10-2	TRBD1	.	TGCGCCAGCAGCAGGGGGCTTGATGGAAACACCATATATTTT	CASSRGLDGNTIYF
TRBJ1-1	TRBV7-2	TRBD1	.	TGTGCCAGCAGCGACAGGGGGCTTTTCGCTTTCTTT	CASSDRGLFAFF
TRBJ2-7	TRBV28	.	.	TGTGCCAGCAGTTTAAGGGGGTTCATCTCCTACGAGCAGTACTTC	CASSLRGFISYEQYF
TRBJ1-2	TRBV4-3	.	once	TGCGCCAGCAGCCAAGATTGGGGGCGCAGCTATGGCTACACCTTC	CASSQDWGRSYGYTF
TRBJ2-2	TRBV6-1	TRBD1	.	TGTGCCAGCGTCGGACAGGGGGCGAGTCCCGGGGAGCTGTTTTTT	CASVGQGASPGELFF
TRBJ1-1	TRBV5-4	.	.	TGTGCCAGCAGCTCCGCAGGGCAGCTAGTGGTGAACACTGAAGCTTTCTTT	CASSSAGQLVVNTEAFF
TRBJ1-2	TRBV28	.	.	TGTGCCAGCAGTTTTCCAGGGTCCTACGGCTACACCTTC	CASSFPGSYGYTF
TRBJ2-2	TRBV25-1	TRBD1	.	TGTGCCAGCAGTAAACCAGGGGGACAGAGGCTCGGGGAGCTGTTTTTT	CASSKPGGQRLGELFF
TRBJ1-5	TRBV11-2	TRBD1	once	TGTGCCAGCAGCCCGGGGACAGCCAATCAGCCCCAGCATTTT	CASSPGTANQPQHF
TRBJ1-1	TRBV7-8	TRBD1	.	TGTGCCAGCAGCTTAGTAGACAGGGACACTGAAGCTTTCTTT	CASSLVDRDTEAFF
TRBJ2-3	TRBV6-5	.	.	TGTGCCAGCGGGGCGAGTCAAGGCACAGATACGCAGTATTTT	CASGASQGTDTQYF
TRBJ1-2	TRBV4-1	.	.	TGCGCCAGCAGCAGTGGGGTACTACTAGCTAACTATGGCTACACCTTC	CASSSGVLLANYGYTF
TRBJ2-7	TRBV2	TRBD1	.	TGTGCCAGCAAGACAGGGTCTACTTCCTACGAGCAGTACTTC	CASKTGSTSYEQYF
TRBJ1-5	TRBV2	.	.	TGTGCCAGCAGTGAACAGGGGAGTTACGGTCAGCCCCAGCATTTT	CASSEQGSYGQPQHF
TRBJ2-1	TRBV7-8	.	few	TGTGCCAGCAGCCACAGGGTCGCTGAGCAGTTCTTC	CASSHRVAEQFF
TRBJ1-1	TRBV5-8	.	.	TGTGCCAGCAGCTTGAGACAGAGGAATACTGAAGCTTTCTTT	CASSLRQRNTEAFF